These 14 T cell receptor beta chains were sequenced from one sample in a study of T and B cells in COVID-19 patients. BIOMED2 TRB-A/B primer pools were used in multiplex TRB PCR. TCRdb reanalysed the multiplex PCR reads using MiXCR and keeps one entry per CDR3 protein. The repertoire holds around 10,000 distinct CDR3 sequences, with 30% to 45% as singletons. TRB was amplified from about 260-540 ng of blood genomic DNA. Sample: blood. The receptor source for this set is a human donor with active COVID-19.

This clonotype was found a few times. The V and J genes are TRBV27 and TRBJ1-6; D gene unclear. Germline CDR1 is MNHEY and CDR2 is SMNVEV (reference sequence). V lost 4 bases and J 8 bases, leaving 9 bases between the germline ends. The CDR3 has 13 residues. This CDR3 reads CASSSVADSPLHF. CDR3 in DNA: TGTGCCAGCAGTTCCGTTGCGGATTCACCCCTCCACTTT.

The rearrangement uses TRBV5-6 and TRBJ2-7; D uncertain. There are 16 residues in the CDR3. The V end lost 4 bases, the J end lost 0 bases, and 17 bases lay between the germline ends. The V gene's germline CDR1 is SGHDT and CDR2 YYEEEE. The CDR3 DNA follows: TGTGCCAGCAGCGAGAGGTGGCGGATGAGCTCCTACGAGCAGTACTTC. It is translated as CASSERWRMSSYEQYF.

This clonotype was seen more than once but under ten times. DNA of the CDR3: TGTGCCAGCAGTTACGGGGGGCAGGGCACAGATACGCAGTATTTT. Translation gives CASSYGGQGTDTQYF. V and J are TRBV6-5 and TRBJ2-3; the D gene could be TRBD1 or TRBD2 (6 bases each). The CDR3 is 15 residues long. Germline V gene sequence: CDR1 MNHEY, CDR2 SVGAGI. V lost 2 bases and J lost 1, with 10 bases in between.

The rearrangement links TRBV6-5 to TRBJ2-7; tentatively, D is TRBD2 (6 bases). There are 17 residues in the CDR3. Germline V lookup: CDR1 MNHEY, CDR2 SVGAGI. The V gene lost 0 bases and the J gene lost 1 base, with 16 bases spanning the gap. Here the CDR3 DNA reads TGTGCCAGCAGTTACTCAATCCCTAGCGCGCAATCCTACGAGCAGTACTTC. This translates into CASSYSIPSAQSYEQYF.

The rearrangement uses TRBV6-5 and TRBJ1-1; 8 nucleotides agree with TRBD1. The CDR3 is 17 amino acids. The trim removed 6 bases at V and 3 bases at J, leaving 15 bases unmatched. Germline CDR1 is MNHEY and CDR2 is SVGAGI. CDR3 sequence (DNA): TGTGCCAGCAGCGTGCTAACTGGGACAGGAAGATACACTGAAGCTTTCTTT. Translated: CASSVLTGTGRYTEAFF.

This clonotype is termed medium-sized (0.01 to 0.1%). The chain carries TRBV19 and TRBJ2-5; D is possibly TRBD1 (5 bases). The V gene's germline CDR1 is LNHDA and CDR2 SQIVND (reference sequence). The V end lost 5 bases, the J end lost 3 bases, and 13 bases lay between the germline ends. The CDR3 totals 14 residues. As DNA, the CDR3 is TGTGCCAGTAGTCCTACGGCAGGGAAAGAGACCCAGTACTTC. Its translation: CASSPTAGKETQYF.

With respect to this clonotype: Germline and junction disagree at one end, which may indicate a read error. The gene calls are TRBV11-1 and TRBJ2-2, with D hard to call. There are 15 residues in the CDR3. Germline V gene sequence: CDR1 SGHAT, CDR2 FQDESV (reference sequence). The chain's CDR3 is CVSSFLFANTGELFF. The CDR3 nucleotides read TGTGTCAGCAGCTTTCTGTTCGCGAACACCGGGGAGCTGTTTTTT.

V usage is TRBV10-3 and J usage is TRBJ1-2, with D possibly TRBD1 on 6 matching bases. The length of the CDR3 is 15 residues. V dropped 1 base and J dropped 8 bases, with 17 bases sitting between them. Germline CDR1 is ENHRY and CDR2 is SYGVKD. The CDR3 sequence: CAISEFYRGLGGYTF. The CDR3 region has the DNA TGTGCCATCAGTGAGTTCTATAGGGGGTTAGGCGGCTACACCTTC.

The chain is built from TRBV14 and TRBJ2-1, with 9 positions matching TRBD2. With V trimmed by 4 bases and J by 7 bases, 14 bases remained unmatched. Germline loops: CDR1 SGHDN, CDR2 FVKESK. This CDR3 is built from 17 residues. In DNA, the CDR3 is TGTGCCAGCAGCCGAGGTCTCGGGACTAGCATCCGTAATGAGCAGTTCTTC. Residues: CASSRGLGTSIRNEQFF.

This clonotype ranks as hyperexpanded. V gene TRBV24-1 combines with J gene TRBJ2-3; weak D call: TRBD1 (6 bases). The ends were cut back, 1 base at V and 1 base at J, with 14 bases in the middle. Per the germline V gene, CDR1 is KGHDR and CDR2 is SFDVKD. The CDR3 length is 17 residues. The CDR3, as DNA: TGTGCCACCAGTGATTTCAGGGCAGGGGATGGCACAGATACGCAGTATTTT. Its protein is CATSDFRAGDGTDTQYF.

Regarding this clonotype: At one end the junction does not follow the germline gene, possibly because of a read error. The V call is TRBV4-3, the J call TRBJ1-2, with unresolved D. Germline V gene data show CDR1 as LGHNA and CDR2 as YSLEER. The CDR3 runs to 11 residues. CDR3 residues: CASSQMTALAF. In nucleotides, the CDR3 is TGTGCCAGCAGCCAAATGACTGCTCTCGCCTTC.

Judged by abundance, this clonotype is medium-sized. V is TRBV29-1 and J is TRBJ2-5; D perhaps matches TRBD2 (7 bases). V gave up 7 bases and J gave up 1 base, with 13 bases separating them. The CDR3 covers 13 residues. Looked up from germline, CDR1 is SQVTM and CDR2 is ANQGSEA. This CDR3 is CSAGGDTQETQYF. The CDR3 DNA reads TGCAGCGCTGGGGGGGACACCCAAGAGACCCAGTACTTC.

Only a few counts were recorded for this clonotype. The J gene is TRBJ1-6, the V gene TRBV6-1, with D possibly being TRBD1 (5 bases). This CDR3 is built from 17 residues. Per the germline V gene, CDR1 is MNHNS and CDR2 is SASEGT. The germline V and J ends were trimmed by 6 bases and 7 bases, with 22 bases remaining between them. The CDR3 reads CASSVRGREEGNSPLHF. Here the CDR3 DNA reads TGTGCCAGCAGCGTAAGGGGCAGGGAAGAGGGGAATTCACCCCTCCACTTT.

DNA for the CDR3: TGTGCCAGTAGTCACGGGATGAACACTGAAGCTTTCTTT. The encoded protein is CASSHGMNTEAFF. The chain couples TRBV19 to TRBJ1-1; D uncertain. This CDR3 spans 13 amino acids. Germline loops: CDR1 LNHDA, CDR2 SQIVND (reference sequence). Trimming took 5 bases from V and 0 from J, leaving 7 bases between them.